These T cell receptor beta chains were read from a single sample in a study of blood T cell repertoires in COVID-19. TCRdb's table, derived via immunoSEQ multiplex PCR, lists solely in-frame clones and lacks some. The sample shows around 140,000 clones, roughly 86% of them seen only once. Sequenced material: peripheral blood. The receptor source for this set is a woman in her 70s with COVID-19, enrolled during active disease. Each CDR3 is given with its conserved first and last residue. D genes are given only for firm matches.

V gene: TRBV5-1; J gene: TRBJ2-7; D gene: -; CDR3 protein: CASSSGQSYEQYF; CDR3 DNA: TGCGCCAGCAGCTCGGGACAAAGCTACGAGCAGTACTTC
V gene: TRBV2; J gene: TRBJ2-7; D gene: TRBD1; CDR3 protein: CASTLDRGPYEQYF; CDR3 DNA: TGTGCCAGCACCTTGGACAGGGGGCCCTACGAGCAGTACTTC
V gene: TRBV28; J gene: TRBJ1-3; D gene: TRBD1; CDR3 protein: CASSSPRDSSGNTIYF; CDR3 DNA: TGTGCCAGCAGCTCTCCCCGGGACAGCTCTGGAAACACCATATATTTT
V gene: TRBV6-6; J gene: TRBJ1-5; D gene: TRBD1; CDR3 protein: CASSYPGTGAAQHF; CDR3 DNA: TGTGCCAGCAGTTATCCTGGGACAGGGGCAGCCCAGCATTTT
V gene: TRBV7-9; J gene: TRBJ2-5; D gene: -; CDR3 protein: CASRLRAQTKETQYF; CDR3 DNA: TGTGCCAGCAGGTTAAGGGCACAGACTAAAGAGACCCAGTACTTC
V gene: TRBV25-1; J gene: TRBJ1-2; D gene: -; CDR3 protein: CASSEPETGLVYGYTF; CDR3 DNA: TGTGCCAGCAGTGAACCCGAAACAGGGCTGGTATATGGCTACACCTTC
V gene: TRBV5-1; J gene: TRBJ2-2; D gene: -; CDR3 protein: CASSLAELPGELFF; CDR3 DNA: TGCGCCAGCAGCTTGGCCGAGCTCCCCGGGGAGCTGTTTTTT
V gene: TRBV5-4; J gene: TRBJ2-5; D gene: TRBD1; CDR3 protein: CASSLTGGPQETQYF; CDR3 DNA: TGTGCCAGCAGCCTCACAGGGGGTCCCCAAGAGACCCAGTACTTC
V gene: TRBV5-1; J gene: TRBJ1-2; D gene: -; CDR3 protein: CASSLDGGGGYTF; CDR3 DNA: TGCGCCAGCAGCTTGGATGGGGGCGGGGGCTACACCTTC
V gene: TRBV2; J gene: TRBJ1-6; D gene: TRBD1; CDR3 protein: CASSLATGALNSPLHF; CDR3 DNA: TGTGCCAGCAGTCTAGCGACAGGGGCTCTTAATTCACCCCTCCACTTT